One sample yielded the 5 T cell receptor beta chains listed below, sequenced in a study of Ad26.COV2.S vaccination and SARS-CoV-2 variants. Only in-frame clones appear in the TCRdb table, and some are missing; sequencing was by immunoSEQ multiplex PCR. The sample yields roughly 400,000 clones, approximately 90% seen once. The treatment is: around 19 received Ad26.COV2.S at low or high dose, single or two shots; about five received placebo; per-sample allocation not given. The samples date from day 63 after the first vaccine or placebo injection. The source was peripheral blood, collected in a trial of Ad26.COV2.S vaccine versus placebo. The receptors were sampled from a person aged 18-60 years who received the Ad26.COV2.S COVID-19 vaccine or a placebo.

J is TRBJ2-7 and V is TRBV30; D uncertain. V lost 3 bases, J lost 7 bases, and 10 bases lay in between. The germline V gene has CDR1 GTSNPN and CDR2 SVGIG (reference sequence). This CDR3 comprises 11 residues. CDR3 region: CAWRLTREQYF. CDR3 bases: TGTGCCTGGAGATTGACGCGGGAGCAGTACTTC.

This rearrangement joins TRBV5-4 to TRBJ1-4; 8 nucleotides agree with TRBD1. Per germline, CDR1 SGHNT and CDR2 YYREEE (reference sequence). CDR3 size: 14 residues. V lost 3 bases and J lost 6; bases outside the gene matches: 4. The CDR3 region is CASSSNRGYEKLFF. The DNA for the CDR3 is TGTGCCAGCAGCTCAAACAGGGGGTATGAAAAACTGTTTTTT. The variable domain in full, completed from reference TRBV5-4 and TRBJ1-4, reads ETGVTQSPTHLIKTRGQQVTLRCSSQSGHNTVSWYQQALGQGPQFIFQYYREEENGRGNFPPRFSGLQFPNYSSELNVNALELDDSALYLCASSSNRGYEKLFFGSGTQLSVL.

J is TRBJ1-6 and V is TRBV7-6; the D is unclear. With 0 bases removed from V and 7 bases from J, the gap between germline ends came to 7 bases. Germline V gene sequence: CDR1 SGHVS, CDR2 FNYEAQ. This CDR3 has 14 residues. The CDR3: CASSLAAGNSPLHF. The CDR3 nucleotides read TGTGCCAGCAGCTTAGCCGCGGGGAATTCACCCCTCCACTTT.

The chain joins TRBV9 to TRBJ1-3, with D uncertain. The germline V gene has CDR1 SGDLS and CDR2 YYNGEE. The CDR3 spans 13 residues. Deletions cut 5 bases from V and 0 bases from J, with 6 bases between. Here the CDR3 DNA reads TGTGCCAGCAGGCCTGACTCTGGAAACACCATATATTTT. Residues: CASRPDSGNTIYF.

V usage is TRBV5-4 and J usage is TRBJ2-2; 8 positions match TRBD2. Germline V CDR1 and CDR2: SGHNT, YYREEE (reference sequence). The V segment lost 2 bases and the J segment 3 bases; nucleotides outside the gene matches: 3. The CDR3 is 15 residues long. The CDR3 region has the DNA TGTGCCAGCAGCTTCGGGGGGGCCGACACCGGGGAGCTGTTTTTT. As protein: CASSFGGADTGELFF.